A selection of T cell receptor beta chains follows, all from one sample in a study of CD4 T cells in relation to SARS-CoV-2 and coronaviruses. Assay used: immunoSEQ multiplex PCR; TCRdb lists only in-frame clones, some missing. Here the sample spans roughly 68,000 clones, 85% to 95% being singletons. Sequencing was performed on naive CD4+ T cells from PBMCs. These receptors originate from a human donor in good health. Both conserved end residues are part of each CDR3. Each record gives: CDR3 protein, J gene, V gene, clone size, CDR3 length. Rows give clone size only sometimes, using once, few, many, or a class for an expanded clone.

CDR3 protein: CASSPRPGELFF
J gene: TRBJ2-2
V gene: TRBV18
clone size: NA
CDR3 length: 12

CDR3 protein: CASSRLGDYSSYEQYF
J gene: TRBJ2-7
V gene: TRBV3-1/TRBV3-2
clone size: NA
CDR3 length: 16

CDR3 protein: CASSVGQLIGSYNSPLHF
J gene: TRBJ1-6
V gene: TRBV9
clone size: NA
CDR3 length: 18

CDR3 protein: CASSQDRLAAEQFF
J gene: TRBJ2-1
V gene: TRBV4-2
clone size: NA
CDR3 length: 14

CDR3 protein: CAWKSTGESPLHF
J gene: TRBJ1-6
V gene: TRBV30
clone size: NA
CDR3 length: 13

CDR3 protein: CASSPQGQGSQPQHF
J gene: TRBJ1-5
V gene: TRBV27
clone size: NA
CDR3 length: 15

CDR3 protein: CASSLGLRGLDRELFF
J gene: TRBJ2-2
V gene: TRBV3-1/TRBV3-2
clone size: NA
CDR3 length: 16

CDR3 protein: CASNWDRGGGANVLTF
J gene: TRBJ2-6
V gene: TRBV6-6
clone size: once
CDR3 length: 16

CDR3 protein: CSVARGPLYEQYF
J gene: TRBJ2-7
V gene: TRBV29-1
clone size: NA
CDR3 length: 13

CDR3 protein: CASSSPDYGYTF
J gene: TRBJ1-2
V gene: TRBV19
clone size: few
CDR3 length: 12

CDR3 protein: CASSYGGSRSYEQYF
J gene: TRBJ2-7
V gene: TRBV14
clone size: NA
CDR3 length: 15

CDR3 protein: CASRIDARGYYGYTF
J gene: TRBJ1-2
V gene: TRBV19
clone size: NA
CDR3 length: 15

CDR3 protein: CASSTRAGGETQYF
J gene: TRBJ2-5
V gene: TRBV7-2
clone size: NA
CDR3 length: 14

CDR3 protein: CAWSRGGSYEQYF
J gene: TRBJ2-7
V gene: TRBV30
clone size: NA
CDR3 length: 13

CDR3 protein: CASSLGWGAHSPLHF
J gene: TRBJ1-6
V gene: TRBV7-2
clone size: once
CDR3 length: 15

CDR3 protein: CASSYGQAASQPQHF
J gene: TRBJ1-5
V gene: TRBV18
clone size: NA
CDR3 length: 15

CDR3 protein: CASSDLWTGASGQYF
J gene: TRBJ2-5
V gene: TRBV6-1
clone size: NA
CDR3 length: 15

CDR3 protein: CASSLDPQGLPYNEQFF
J gene: TRBJ2-1
V gene: TRBV11-2
clone size: NA
CDR3 length: 17

CDR3 protein: CASSLGPGGGSPLHF
J gene: TRBJ1-6
V gene: TRBV28
clone size: few
CDR3 length: 15

CDR3 protein: CASSERGREQFF
J gene: TRBJ2-1
V gene: TRBV6-2/TRBV6-3
clone size: NA
CDR3 length: 12

CDR3 protein: CASSADRGLEKLFF
J gene: TRBJ1-4
V gene: TRBV2
clone size: NA
CDR3 length: 14

CDR3 protein: CASSLTFQAYEQYF
J gene: TRBJ2-7
V gene: TRBV11-2
clone size: NA
CDR3 length: 14

CDR3 protein: CASSYSASGGADTQYF
J gene: TRBJ2-3
V gene: TRBV6-5
clone size: NA
CDR3 length: 16

CDR3 protein: CASSSRQGGNGYTF
J gene: TRBJ1-2
V gene: TRBV7-2
clone size: NA
CDR3 length: 14

CDR3 protein: CASSHRGQPYNEQFF
J gene: TRBJ2-1
V gene: TRBV3-1/TRBV3-2
clone size: NA
CDR3 length: 15

CDR3 protein: CASSYSGTDNQPQHF
J gene: TRBJ1-5
V gene: TRBV6-2/TRBV6-3
clone size: few
CDR3 length: 15